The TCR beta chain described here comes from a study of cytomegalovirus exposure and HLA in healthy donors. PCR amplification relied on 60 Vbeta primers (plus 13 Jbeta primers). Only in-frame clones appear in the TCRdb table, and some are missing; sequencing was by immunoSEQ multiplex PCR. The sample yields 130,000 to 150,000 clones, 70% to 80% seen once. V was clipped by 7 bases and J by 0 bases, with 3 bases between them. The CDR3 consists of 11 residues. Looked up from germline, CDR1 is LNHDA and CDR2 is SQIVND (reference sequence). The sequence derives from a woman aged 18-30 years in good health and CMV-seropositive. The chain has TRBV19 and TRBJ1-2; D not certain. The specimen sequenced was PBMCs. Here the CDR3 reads CASNTNYGYTF. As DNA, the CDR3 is TGTGCCAGTAACACTAACTATGGCTACACCTTC.